The 27 T cell receptor beta chains presented below share a single source sample, sequenced in a study of blood T cell repertoires in COVID-19. Profiling relied on immunoSEQ multiplex PCR, and the TCRdb table lists in-frame clones only, not all of them. The table lists about 150,000 clones, 75% to 85% of them singletons. The source material was peripheral blood. Every receptor here comes from a woman between 50 and 59 years old in a cohort sampled during active or convalescent COVID-19.

The count of this clone is one. V and J are TRBV30 and TRBJ1-5, with no clear D. The CDR3 runs to 18 residues. Germline CDR1 is GTSNPN and CDR2 is SVGIG (reference sequence). V lost 3 bases and J lost 0, with 21 bases in between. In nucleotides, the CDR3 is TGTGCCTGGAGGAGACCAGGACTGACTTGGGATAGCAATCAGCCCCAGCATTTT. It specifies CAWRRPGLTWDSNQPQHF.

V is TRBV5-4 and J is TRBJ1-1; a weak D match, TRBD1 (5 bases). Germline V gene sequence: CDR1 SGHNT, CDR2 YYREEE (reference sequence). V was clipped by 1 base and J by 2 bases, with 9 bases between them. The CDR3 runs 14 residues. This CDR3 is CASSLKGLNTEAFF. In DNA form, the CDR3 reads TGTGCCAGCAGCTTGAAGGGGTTAAACACTGAAGCTTTCTTT.

The chain employs TRBV6-5 and TRBJ2-2; maybe TRBD2 (5 bases). V was trimmed by 5 bases and J by 6 bases, leaving 16 bases between them. The germline CDR1 and CDR2 sequences are MNHEY and SVGAGI. The CDR3 consists of 15 residues. The CDR3 reads CASSPRATSPGELFF. In DNA form, the CDR3 reads TGTGCCAGCAGTCCGAGGGCTACATCCCCCGGGGAGCTGTTTTTT.

Only one count was recorded for this clone. The chain couples TRBV28 to TRBJ2-1, with 12 bases fitting TRBD1. CDR3 length: 15 residues. V gave up 6 bases and J gave up 7 bases; unmatched junction bases: 7. CDR1 MDHEN and CDR2 SYDVKM come from the germline V gene. The CDR3 bases are TGTGCCAGCAGCTGGGACAGGGGGCGCGGGAATGAGCAGTTCTTC. It specifies CASSWDRGRGNEQFF. The full variable domain, its missing parts supplied by reference TRBV28 and TRBJ2-1, is DVKVTQSSRYLVKRTGEKVFLECVQDMDHENMFWYRQDPGLGLRLIYFSYDVKMKEKGDIPEGYSVSREKKERFSLILESASTNQTSMYLCASSWDRGRGNEQFFGPGTRLTVL.

A word on this clone: This sample also contains other DNA sequences that code for the same CDR3. The chain joins TRBV18 to TRBJ2-7, with D maybe TRBD2 (6 bases). The germline V gene encodes CDR1 KGHSH and CDR2 LQKENI. The CDR3 has 12 residues. V lost 3 bases to trimming and J lost 3 bases, with 6 bases between them. CDR3 loop: CASSPGLYEQYF. The CDR3 nucleotides are TGTGCCAGCTCACCGGGACTCTACGAGCAGTACTTC.

Many counts were recorded for this clone. The gene calls are TRBV2 and TRBJ2-7; TRBD1 is a possible D gene (7 bases). There are 14 residues in the CDR3. Trimming stripped 6 bases from V and 3 bases from J, with 15 bases between. Germline values: CDR1 SNHLY, CDR2 FYNNEI. The CDR3 sequence: CASSGNRGLYEQYF. The CDR3 coding sequence is TGTGCCAGCAGCGGTAACAGGGGACTCTACGAGCAGTACTTC.

The chain couples TRBV27 to TRBJ2-1; tentatively, D is TRBD1 (6 bases). V was pared by 0 bases and J by 0 bases, with 21 bases between. Per the germline V gene, CDR1 is MNHEY and CDR2 is SMNVEV (reference sequence). The CDR3 length is 20 residues. The CDR3 region has the DNA TGTGCCAGCAGTTTATCCCAACCCTGGACAGAAATGAGCTCCTACAATGAGCAGTTCTTC. Its protein product is CASSLSQPWTEMSSYNEQFF.

The gene calls are TRBV4-3 and TRBJ2-3; D not certain. CDR3 size: 15 residues. V was pared by 0 bases and J by 3 bases, with 10 bases between. Looked up from germline, CDR1 is LGHNA and CDR2 is YSLEER. CDR3 sequence reads: CASSQDTDGTDTQYF. DNA of the CDR3: TGCGCCAGCAGCCAAGATACAGATGGTACAGATACGCAGTATTTT.

This sequence joins TRBV3-1 (or the pseudogene TRBV3-2) and TRBJ1-5; D ambiguous. CDR3 size: 14 residues. With 1 base removed from V and 4 bases from J, the gap between germline ends came to 8 bases. The germline CDR1 and CDR2 sequences are LGHDT and YNNKEL (reference sequence). CDR3 protein: CASSQAHGNQPQHF. CDR3 in DNA: TGTGCCAGCAGCCAAGCACACGGGAATCAGCCCCAGCATTTT.

This sequence joins TRBV6-5 and TRBJ1-2, with D unresolved. Trimming stripped 6 bases from V and 5 bases from J, with 10 bases between. Germline CDR1 reads MNHEY; CDR2 reads SVGAGI. CDR3 length: 12 amino acids. CDR3 protein: CASRVDGYGYTF. The CDR3, as DNA: TGTGCCAGCAGAGTCGACGGGTATGGCTACACCTTC.

This clone has more than one count but fewer than ten. This rearrangement joins TRBV5-5 to TRBJ2-3; no reliable D call. CDR3 length: 12 residues. Trimming pared 2 bases from V and 4 bases from J, leaving 5 bases between. Germline V gene lookup returns CDR1 SGHKS and CDR2 YYEKEE (reference sequence). CDR3 nucleotides: TGTGCCAGCAGCTTTAGCTCAGATACGCAGTATTTT. Encoded protein: CASSFSSDTQYF.

V and J are TRBV7-2 and TRBJ2-3; the D gene is possibly TRBD2 (6 bases). Germline V lookup: CDR1 SGHTA, CDR2 FQGNSA. The germline V and J ends were trimmed by 0 bases and 2 bases, with 12 bases remaining between them. The CDR3 extends over 16 amino acids. This CDR3 reads CASSLAQRVTTDTQYF. CDR3 coding DNA: TGTGCCAGCAGCTTAGCCCAGCGGGTGACCACAGATACGCAGTATTTT.

There are a few counts of this clone. This rearrangement joins TRBV6-2 or TRBV6-3 to TRBJ2-7, with 9 bases identical to TRBD1. CDR3 length: 15 residues. CDR1 is MNHEY, CDR2 SVGEGT, per germline. Unmatched junction bases numbered 9, after V lost 5 bases and J lost 4 bases. The CDR3 DNA sequence: TGTGCCAGCAGTCACTACGGGACAGGGTCATACGAGCAGTACTTC. It translates to CASSHYGTGSYEQYF.

The DNA of the CDR3 is TGTGCCAGCAGCTTAGGACAGAGAAAAGAGACCCAGTACTTC. Protein sequence: CASSLGQRKETQYF. The chain joins TRBV5-8 to TRBJ2-5, with D maybe TRBD1 (6 bases). The CDR3 spans 14 residues. CDR1 is SGHTS, CDR2 YDEGEE, per germline. V dropped 2 bases and J dropped 3 bases, with 11 bases sitting between them.

This clone was seen just once. The chain links TRBV7-9 to TRBJ1-4; 7 nucleotides line up with TRBD1. Per the germline V gene, CDR1 is SEHNR and CDR2 is FQNEAQ (reference sequence). The CDR3 covers 19 residues. The J segment lost 0 bases and the V segment lost 6 bases, leaving 16 bases of the junction unmatched. Written as DNA, the CDR3 is TGTGCCAGCAGTAGAGAATTCCTTCCTCAGGGGGCAACTAATGAAAAACTGTTTTTT. It encodes CASSREFLPQGATNEKLFF.

J is TRBJ2-2 and V is TRBV5-1; TRBD1 might be the D (6 bases). The CDR3 loop spans 15 amino acids. The V gene's germline CDR1 is SGHRS and CDR2 YFSETQ. V shed 1 base and J shed 3 bases, with 10 bases lying between them. CDR3 protein: CASSLSRQDTGELFF. The CDR3 DNA reads TGCGCCAGCAGCTTGTCGAGACAGGACACCGGGGAGCTGTTTTTT.

The J gene is TRBJ2-5, the V gene TRBV27; TRBD2 aligns across 11 bases. This CDR3 region has 17 residues. CDR1 and CDR2 (germline): MNHEY, SMNVEV (reference sequence). Germline trimming cut 1 base from V and 1 base from J; bases unmatched to any gene: 5. The CDR3 sequence: CASSLWASGGIQETQYF. In nucleotides, the CDR3 is TGTGCCAGCAGTTTATGGGCTAGCGGGGGGATCCAAGAGACCCAGTACTTC.

The V call is TRBV7-9, the J call TRBJ2-3, with D possibly being TRBD1 (5 bases). The V gene's germline CDR1 is SEHNR and CDR2 FQNEAQ (reference sequence). V was clipped by 2 bases and J by 3 bases, with 15 bases between them. The CDR3 spans 16 residues. The DNA for the CDR3 is TGTGCCAGCAGCTTACGTCCACAGGCGCAAACAGATACGCAGTATTTT. This encodes CASSLRPQAQTDTQYF.

This clone was picked up a small number of times. The chain uses TRBV4-1 and TRBJ2-3; 8 bases map to TRBD1. The CDR3 is 16 residues long. The germline CDR1 and CDR2 sequences are MGHRA and YSYEKL. Unmatched junction bases numbered 14, after V lost 8 bases and J lost 4 bases. Here the CDR3 DNA reads TGCGCCAGCGGCAAGTCCCTGCAGGGGGCGGCAGATACGCAGTATTTT. It yields the protein CASGKSLQGAADTQYF.

V gene TRBV10-1 combines with J gene TRBJ2-7; 9 positions agree with TRBD1. Germline CDR1 is WNHNN and CDR2 is SYGVQD (reference sequence). The CDR3 consists of 13 residues. Trimming at V came to 6 bases and at J to 1 base, leaving 1 base not matched to a gene. The CDR3 DNA follows: TGCGCCAGCAGCGGGACAGGGTCCTACGAGCAGTACTTC. Protein: CASSGTGSYEQYF.

The J gene is TRBJ2-3, the V gene TRBV30, with 8 bases aligning to TRBD2. Germline V CDR1 and CDR2: GTSNPN, SVGIG (reference sequence). Trimming cost V 2 bases and J 3 bases; bases outside gene matches: 7. The CDR3 is 15 residues long. CDR3 loop: CAWSFGRGGTDTQYF. CDR3 DNA: TGTGCCTGGAGTTTCGGTCGGGGGGGGACAGATACGCAGTATTTT.

The chain recombines TRBV19 with TRBJ1-1, with D perhaps matching TRBD1 (6 bases). This CDR3 is 15 amino acids long. Trimming cost V 4 bases and J 13 bases, with 25 bases left between them. Germline loops: CDR1 LNHDA, CDR2 SQIVND (reference sequence). CDR3 DNA sequence: TGTGCCAGTAGTAGGGTATCGAACAGGGCACCGGAATTTTTCTTT. This sequence encodes CASSRVSNRAPEFFF.

The chain combines TRBV6-2 or TRBV6-3 with TRBJ2-5; tentatively, D is TRBD1 (6 bases). The CDR3 sequence is 18 residues long. Looked up from germline, CDR1 is MNHEY and CDR2 is SVGEGT. V lost 2 bases and J lost 2, with 21 bases in between. CDR3 bases: TGTGCCAGCAGTTACCGCGACTTTATACAGGGACCTCAAGAGACCCAGTACTTC. It encodes CASSYRDFIQGPQETQYF.

This sequence joins TRBV28 and TRBJ1-6, with a weak D call TRBD1 (6 bases). Trimming pared 4 bases from V and 16 bases from J, leaving 8 bases between. The CDR3 is made up of 10 amino acids. Germline loops: CDR1 MDHEN, CDR2 SYDVKM. The CDR3 DNA is TGTGCCAGCAGTTCCCAGGGGCTCCACTTT. Its protein product is CASSSQGLHF.

The chain links TRBV19 to TRBJ2-1; TRBD2 matches 13 bases. V shed 6 bases and J 0 bases; nucleotides not matched to a gene: 17. Per germline, CDR1 LNHDA and CDR2 SQIVND (reference sequence). The length of the CDR3 is 21 residues. The CDR3 bases are TGTGCCAGTAGCAACCCGGCGGGGGGACTAGCGGGGCCAAGCTCCTACAATGAGCAGTTCTTC. It specifies CASSNPAGGLAGPSSYNEQFF.

This clone showed up just once. This chain joins TRBV24-1 and TRBJ1-5; tentative D call: TRBD1 (6 bases). The CDR3 consists of 15 residues. Trimming pared 4 bases from V and 0 bases from J, leaving 9 bases between. From germline, CDR1 is KGHDR and CDR2 SFDVKD. This CDR3 is CATSEGGSSNQPQHF. The CDR3 nucleotides read TGTGCCACCAGTGAAGGGGGAAGTAGCAATCAGCCCCAGCATTTT.

This clone was seen a few times. The chain carries TRBV4-2 and TRBJ2-7, with D possibly matching TRBD1 (5 bases). The CDR3 has 14 amino acids. The V gene lost 1 base and the J gene lost 4 bases, with 11 bases spanning the gap. Germline V CDR1 and CDR2: LGHNA, YNFKEQ. CDR3 amino acids: CASSQGVGVYEQYF. CDR3 nucleotides: TGTGCCAGCAGCCAAGGGGTAGGGGTTTACGAGCAGTACTTC.